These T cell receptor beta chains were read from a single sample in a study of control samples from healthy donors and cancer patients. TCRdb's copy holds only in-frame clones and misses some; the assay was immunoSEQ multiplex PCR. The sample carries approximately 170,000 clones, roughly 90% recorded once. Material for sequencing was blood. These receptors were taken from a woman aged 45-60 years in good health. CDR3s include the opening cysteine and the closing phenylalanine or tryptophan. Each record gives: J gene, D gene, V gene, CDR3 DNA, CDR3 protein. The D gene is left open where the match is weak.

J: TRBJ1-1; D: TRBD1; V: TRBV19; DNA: TGTGCCAGTAGACCCCGGACAGGGGTGGGGGGGAACGCTGAAGCTTTCTTT; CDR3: CASRPRTGVGGNAEAFF
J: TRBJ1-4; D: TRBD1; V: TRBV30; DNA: TGTGCCTGGAACCTGGGACAGGGAGGAAATGAAAAACTGTTTTTT; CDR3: CAWNLGQGGNEKLFF
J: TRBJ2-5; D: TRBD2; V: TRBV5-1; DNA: TGCGCCAGCAGCTTGGGGACTAGCGAAGAGACCCAGTACTTC; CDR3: CASSLGTSEETQYF
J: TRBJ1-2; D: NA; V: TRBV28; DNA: TGTGCCAGCACCCCCTCGCCCGGTGGCTACACCTTC; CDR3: CASTPSPGGYTF
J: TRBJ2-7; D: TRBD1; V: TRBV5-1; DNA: TGCGCCAGCAGCTTGCTTCAGACAGGGCTCCACGAGCAGTACTTC; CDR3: CASSLLQTGLHEQYF
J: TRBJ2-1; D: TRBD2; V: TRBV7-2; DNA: TGTGCCAGCAGCTTAGATAGCGGGGGGGTGGATGAGCAGTTCTTC; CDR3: CASSLDSGGVDEQFF
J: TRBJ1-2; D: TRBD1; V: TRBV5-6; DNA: TGTGCCAGCAGCAACCGGGACAGTAACTATGGCTACACCTTC; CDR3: CASSNRDSNYGYTF
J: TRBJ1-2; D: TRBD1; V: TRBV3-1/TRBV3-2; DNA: TGTGCCAGCAGCCAAGATGGGACAGGGCGATATGGCTACACCTTC; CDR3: CASSQDGTGRYGYTF
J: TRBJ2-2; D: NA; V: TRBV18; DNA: TGTGCCAGCTCACCACCGGTGGGAGCCACCGGGGAGCTGTTTTTT; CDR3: CASSPPVGATGELFF
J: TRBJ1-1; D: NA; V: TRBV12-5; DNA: TGTGCTAGTGGCCCTGGACAGCTAATGAACACTGAAGCTTTCTTT; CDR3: CASGPGQLMNTEAFF
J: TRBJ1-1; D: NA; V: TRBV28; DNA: TGTGCCAGCAGTACCCCAGTTGACGGGAGAAACACTGAAGCTTTCTTT; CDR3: CASSTPVDGRNTEAFF
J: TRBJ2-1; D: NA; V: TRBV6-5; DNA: TGTGCCAGCAGTTACGATCTAGCACTCAATGAGCAGTTCTTC; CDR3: CASSYDLALNEQFF
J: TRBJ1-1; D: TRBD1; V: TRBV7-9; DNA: TGTGCCAGCAGCCTACAGGGGAGCCCTGAAGCTTTCTTT; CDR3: CASSLQGSPEAFF
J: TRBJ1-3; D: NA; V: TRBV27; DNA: TGTGCCAGCATGCAAGGGGGCTCTGGAAACACCATATATTTT; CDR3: CASMQGGSGNTIYF
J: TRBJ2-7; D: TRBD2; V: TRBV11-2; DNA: TGTGCCAGCAGCTCGGCCCCTAGCGGGAATGGTGAGCAGTACTTC; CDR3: CASSSAPSGNGEQYF
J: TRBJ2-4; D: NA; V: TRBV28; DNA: TGTGCCAGCGGGGAGGCCAAAAACATTCAGTACTTC; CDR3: CASGEAKNIQYF
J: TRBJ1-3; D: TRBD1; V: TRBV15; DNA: TGTGCCACCAGCAGAGACAGGGGGCTTGGAAACACCATATATTTT; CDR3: CATSRDRGLGNTIYF
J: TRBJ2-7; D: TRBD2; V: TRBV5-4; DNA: TGTGCCAGCAGCTCGGGGGGGGGTTCCTACGAGCAGTACTTC; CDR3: CASSSGGGSYEQYF
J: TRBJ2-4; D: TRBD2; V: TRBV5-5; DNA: TGTGCCAGCAGCCCCCGGGGGGGTGAAAACATTCAGTACTTC; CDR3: CASSPRGGENIQYF
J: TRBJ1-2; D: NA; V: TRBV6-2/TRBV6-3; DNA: TGTGCCAGCAGCCAAGGTACGAGCTACACCTTC; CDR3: CASSQGTSYTF
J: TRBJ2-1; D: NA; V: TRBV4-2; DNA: TGTGCCAGCAGCCAAGATACCGGCAGACCCTTAGGGCAGTTCTTC; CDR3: CASSQDTGRPLGQFF
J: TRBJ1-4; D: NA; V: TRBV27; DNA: TGTGCCAGCAGTTTGGGATCGGGGCCTAATGAAAAACTGTTTTTT; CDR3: CASSLGSGPNEKLFF
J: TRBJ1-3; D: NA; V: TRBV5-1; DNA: TGCGCCAGCAGCTCGGGCAGTCCCTCTGGAAACACCATATATTTT; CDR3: CASSSGSPSGNTIYF
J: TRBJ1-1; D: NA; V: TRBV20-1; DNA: TGCAGTGCTAGTTGGGCCCGAGGGGTCACTGAAGCTTTCTTT; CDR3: CSASWARGVTEAFF
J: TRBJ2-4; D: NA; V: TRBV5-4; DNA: TGTGCCAGCAGCCCCGTTGGCGGCGAGGGAAGCATTCAGTACTTC; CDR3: CASSPVGGEGSIQYF